This TCR beta chain was observed in a study of regulatory T cells in long-lasting Graves disease. At the level of the study: Duration of antithyroid drug therapy among newly diagnosed Graves' patients was under 3 months.

Noted time point: newly diagnosed GD, antithyroid drugs for less than 3 months. The TCR library was made from RNA that had been extracted from PBMCs in TRIzol. Germline V gene data show CDR1 as SQVTM and CDR2 as ANQGSEA. The CDR3 has 13 residues. To make TCR beta libraries, researchers used iRepertoire HTBI primers and Arm-PCR of CDR3 regions. A single record per CDR3 protein comes from TCRdb applying MiXCR to the multiplex PCR reads. The repertoire consists of a few hundred thousand distinct CDR3 sequences, with 18% occurring once and the leading ten covering around 15%. These sequences were also reported in another study, on T cells in Graves' hyperthyroidism and ophthalmopathy. From that paper: First-round RT-PCR with HTBI primers amplified the TCR CDR3 region. A 13 V-J signature model discriminated ophthalmopathy versus stable hyperthyroidism.

Sequences were derived from peripheral blood mononuclear cells (PBMCs), sampled at new diagnosis, from a patient treated with antithyroid drugs. This chain joins TRBV29-1 and TRBJ2-1, with 8 nucleotides matching TRBD2. This sequence originates from a woman younger than 45 with Graves disease. In nucleotides, the CDR3 is TGCAGTGACGAAGCGGGGGCATACAATGAGCAGTTCTTC. Encoded protein: CSDEAGAYNEQFF.